This is a list of T cell receptor beta chains from one sample in a study of molecular identifiers for immune sequencing clone quantification. TCRdb processed the PCR reads anew with MiXCR; each CDR3 protein has one entry. The data hold about 86,000 distinct CDR3 sequences, with around 25% observed a single time. The sample taken for sequencing was naive CD8+ T cells from blood, with Jurkat cell RNA spiked in. These receptors all come from a human donor in good health. Some libraries in this study had Jurkat cell RNA spiked in. Each CDR3 is given with its conserved first and last residue. The D gene is left open where the match is weak. Where a row states a size, it is once, few, many or the class of an expanded clone; other rows omit it.

J: TRBJ2-7; V: TRBV6-6; length: 14; size: .; D: .; CDR3: CASSPSGSDYEQYF; DNA: TGTGCCAGCAGCCCCAGCGGGTCCGACTACGAGCAGTACTTC
J: TRBJ1-1; V: TRBV4-3; length: 18; size: .; D: .; CDR3: CASSQGGLDRYENTEAFF; DNA: TGCGCCAGCAGCCAAGGCGGGTTAGACAGGTACGAGAACACTGAAGCTTTCTTT
J: TRBJ2-7; V: TRBV20-1; length: 13; size: few; D: TRBD1; CDR3: CSASDRGPYEQYF; DNA: TGCAGTGCTTCCGACAGGGGGCCCTACGAGCAGTACTTC
J: TRBJ2-3; V: TRBV12-3/TRBV12-4; length: 17; size: many; D: .; CDR3: CASSLGGNGGSTDTQYF; DNA: TGTGCCAGCAGTTTAGGAGGTAACGGCGGATCCACAGATACGCAGTATTTT
J: TRBJ2-2; V: TRBV4-2; length: 16; size: .; D: .; CDR3: CASSLDWLINTGELFF; DNA: TGTGCCAGCAGCCTCGACTGGCTCATAAACACCGGGGAGCTGTTTTTT
J: TRBJ2-7; V: TRBV28; length: 17; size: many; D: TRBD1; CDR3: CASSPNDRDRDRYEQYF; DNA: TGTGCCAGCAGTCCGAACGACCGGGACAGGGATCGCTACGAGCAGTACTTC
J: TRBJ2-1; V: TRBV5-4; length: 15; size: many; D: .; CDR3: CASSLDFSSYNEQFF; DNA: TGTGCCAGCAGCTTGGATTTTTCCTCCTACAATGAGCAGTTCTTC
J: TRBJ1-1; V: TRBV19; length: 12; size: many; D: TRBD1; CDR3: CASRTGATEAFF; DNA: TGTGCCAGTAGGACAGGGGCGACTGAAGCTTTCTTT
J: TRBJ2-3; V: TRBV3-1; length: 17; size: .; D: .; CDR3: CASSQNAAPRGTDTQYF; DNA: TGTGCCAGCAGCCAAAATGCTGCCCCGAGGGGCACAGATACGCAGTATTTT
J: TRBJ1-6; V: TRBV4-1; length: 16; size: .; D: .; CDR3: CASSLKPGLLSPPLHF; DNA: TGCGCCAGCAGCCTGAAACCCGGGCTATTAAGTCCACCCCTCCACTTT
J: TRBJ1-2; V: TRBV7-9; length: 15; size: .; D: TRBD1; CDR3: CASSDRDRHNYGYTF; DNA: TGTGCCAGCAGCGACCGGGACAGGCATAACTATGGCTACACCTTC
J: TRBJ2-3; V: TRBV5-8; length: 16; size: many; D: TRBD2; CDR3: CAGGPSGGAPTDTQYF; DNA: TGTGCCGGAGGACCTAGCGGGGGGGCGCCGACAGATACGCAGTATTTT
J: TRBJ2-5; V: TRBV27; length: 14; size: .; D: .; CDR3: CASSFRGARETQYF; DNA: TGTGCCAGCAGTTTTAGGGGGGCCCGCGAGACCCAGTACTTC
J: TRBJ2-1; V: TRBV12-3/TRBV12-4; length: 11; size: .; D: .; CDR3: CASSFADEQFF; DNA: TGTGCCAGCAGTTTTGCCGATGAGCAGTTCTTC
J: TRBJ2-6; V: TRBV12-3/TRBV12-4; length: 15; size: few; D: .; CDR3: CASRVGHSGANVLTF; DNA: TGTGCCAGCAGGGTGGGTCACTCTGGGGCCAACGTCCTGACTTTC
J: TRBJ2-1; V: TRBV29-1; length: 14; size: .; D: .; CDR3: CSVEAWEWGGEQFF; DNA: TGCAGCGTTGAAGCATGGGAGTGGGGTGGTGAGCAGTTCTTC
J: TRBJ2-2; V: TRBV27; length: 12; size: few; D: .; CDR3: CASRGLPGELFF; DNA: TGTGCCAGCAGGGGATTACCCGGGGAGCTGTTTTTT
J: TRBJ1-2; V: TRBV7-9; length: 14; size: .; D: .; CDR3: CASSNSGFNYGYTF; DNA: TGTGCCAGCAGTAACTCAGGATTTAACTATGGCTACACCTTC
J: TRBJ2-3; V: TRBV6-6; length: 15; size: many; D: .; CDR3: CASILRAGAADTQYF; DNA: TGTGCCAGCATTCTCCGGGCGGGGGCGGCGGATACGCAGTATTTT
J: TRBJ2-2; V: TRBV28; length: 18; size: many; D: TRBD2; CDR3: CASSLPTGLAGVPGELFF; DNA: TGTGCCAGCAGCCTCCCGACTGGGCTAGCGGGAGTTCCTGGGGAGCTGTTTTTT
J: TRBJ2-3; V: TRBV12-5; length: 16; size: .; D: TRBD1; CDR3: CASGSPRDSWHDTQYF; DNA: TGTGCTAGTGGTTCCCCCCGGGACAGCTGGCACGATACGCAGTATTTT
J: TRBJ1-1; V: TRBV5-6; length: 11; size: many; D: .; CDR3: CASSLGIEAFF; DNA: TGTGCCAGCAGCTTGGGGATCGAAGCTTTCTTT
J: TRBJ1-5; V: TRBV27; length: 12; size: few; D: .; CDR3: CASSQGNQPQHF; DNA: TGTGCCAGCAGTCAGGGCAATCAGCCCCAGCATTTT
J: TRBJ2-1; V: TRBV6-2/TRBV6-3; length: 14; size: .; D: TRBD2; CDR3: CASSYWTRGDEQFF; DNA: TGTGCCAGCAGTTATTGGACTAGGGGCGATGAGCAGTTCTTC
J: TRBJ2-3; V: TRBV24-1; length: 16; size: .; D: TRBD1; CDR3: CATSDRTGGYTDTQYF; DNA: TGTGCCACCAGTGATCGGACAGGGGGCTACACAGATACGCAGTATTTT
J: TRBJ2-3; V: TRBV27; length: 13; size: few; D: .; CDR3: CASSLSGGDTQYF; DNA: TGTGCCAGCAGTTTATCGGGCGGAGATACGCAGTATTTT
J: TRBJ2-5; V: TRBV14; length: 14; size: few; D: .; CDR3: CASSQVSTRETQYF; DNA: TGTGCCAGCAGCCAAGTGTCCACCAGGGAGACCCAGTACTTC
J: TRBJ2-1; V: TRBV28; length: 16; size: few; D: TRBD2; CDR3: CASSFEIAGLYNEQFF; DNA: TGTGCCAGCAGTTTTGAAATAGCGGGACTATACAATGAGCAGTTCTTC
J: TRBJ2-7; V: TRBV4-3; length: 15; size: few; D: TRBD2; CDR3: CASSQDTSGPYEQYF; DNA: TGCGCCAGCAGCCAAGATACTAGCGGACCCTACGAGCAGTACTTC
J: TRBJ2-1; V: TRBV12-3/TRBV12-4; length: 15; size: .; D: TRBD1; CDR3: CASSTGGQGSDEQFF; DNA: TGTGCCAGCAGTACCGGAGGACAGGGGTCTGATGAGCAGTTCTTC
J: TRBJ1-1; V: TRBV6-6; length: 13; size: many; D: TRBD1; CDR3: CAGGQGMNTEAFF; DNA: TGTGCCGGGGGACAGGGGATGAACACTGAAGCTTTCTTT
J: TRBJ2-3; V: TRBV27; length: 15; size: many; D: TRBD2; CDR3: CASSTGTSRADTQYF; DNA: TGTGCCAGCAGTACTGGGACTAGTCGGGCAGATACGCAGTATTTT
J: TRBJ2-6; V: TRBV29-1; length: 14; size: .; D: .; CDR3: CSVDQGDGANVLTF; DNA: TGCAGCGTTGATCAGGGAGATGGGGCCAACGTCCTGACTTTC
J: TRBJ2-3; V: TRBV7-9; length: 13; size: few; D: .; CDR3: CASSLVSADTQYF; DNA: TGTGCCAGCAGCTTAGTTTCTGCAGATACGCAGTATTTT
J: TRBJ2-3; V: TRBV19; length: 15; size: .; D: .; CDR3: CASSMGAGRTDTQYF; DNA: TGTGCCAGTAGTATGGGGGCAGGCCGCACAGATACGCAGTATTTT